This T cell receptor beta chain was sequenced during a study of blood T cell repertoires in COVID-19. Clones were sequenced by immunoSEQ multiplex PCR, and TCRdb holds only the in-frame ones, with some missing. Among about 520,000 clones, 70% to 90% were seen once, and the ten largest hold approximately 3.2%. The sequenced sample was peripheral blood. The receptor was isolated from a human donor in a cohort sampled during active COVID-19.

CDR3 amino acids: CATSRDRFLGLAVNTGELFF. The CDR3 DNA follows: TGTGCCACCAGCAGAGATCGGTTTTTAGGACTAGCCGTGAACACCGGGGAGCTGTTTTTT. The rearrangement uses TRBV15 and TRBJ2-2, with TRBD2 identical over 8 bases. Losses at the gene ends were 0 bases for V and 1 base for J; bases not matched to a gene: 13. In germline, CDR1 is LNHNV, CDR2 YYDKDF (reference sequence). The CDR3 length is 20 residues.